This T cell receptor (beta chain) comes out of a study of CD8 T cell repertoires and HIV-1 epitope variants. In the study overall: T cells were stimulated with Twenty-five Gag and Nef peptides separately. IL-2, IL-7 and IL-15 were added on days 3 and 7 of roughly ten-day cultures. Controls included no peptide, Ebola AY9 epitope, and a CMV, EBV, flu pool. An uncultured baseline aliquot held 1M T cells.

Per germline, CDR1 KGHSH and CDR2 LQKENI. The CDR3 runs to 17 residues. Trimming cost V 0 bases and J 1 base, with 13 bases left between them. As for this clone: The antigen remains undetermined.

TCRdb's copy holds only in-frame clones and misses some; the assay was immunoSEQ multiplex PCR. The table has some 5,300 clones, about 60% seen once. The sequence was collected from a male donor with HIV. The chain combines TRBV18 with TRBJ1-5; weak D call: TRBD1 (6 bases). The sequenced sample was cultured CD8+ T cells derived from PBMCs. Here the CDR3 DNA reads TGTGCCAGCTCACCACCGGCGGCAGGGGAAAGCAATCAGCCCCAGCATTTT. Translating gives CASSPPAAGESNQPQHF.